The 10 T cell receptor beta chains below were found in one sample sequenced in a study of blood T cell repertoires in COVID-19. Method: immunoSEQ multiplex PCR; TCRdb's copy keeps in-frame clones and lacks some. The sample lists 400,000 or so clones, roughly 88% seen once, with over 2% in the top ten. Sequencing was carried out using PBMCs or T cells enriched from blood (not recorded which). These receptor sequences come from a woman aged 40 to 49 with acute COVID-19.

The V and J genes are TRBV9 and TRBJ1-1, with D unresolved. The germline V and J ends were trimmed by 4 bases and 5 bases, with 12 bases remaining between them. The CDR3 is 13 residues long. CDR1 and CDR2 from the germline V gene are SGDLS and YYNGEE. The CDR3 is CASSLRENTEAFF. The CDR3 DNA follows: TGTGCCAGCAGCCTCCGGGAAAATACTGAAGCTTTCTTT.

The CDR3 DNA reads TGTGCCAGCTCACCTAATCTCGGGACCTACGAGCAGTACTTC. It encodes CASSPNLGTYEQYF. The chain links TRBV18 to TRBJ2-7, with a tentative D call TRBD2 (5 bases). There are 14 residues in the CDR3. Germline lookup yields CDR1 KGHSH and CDR2 LQKENI. V lost 3 bases to trimming and J lost 2 bases, with 11 bases between them.

This clone was observed a few times. As DNA, the CDR3 is TGCAGCGTAGCGGGGACAGGGGGCGCGGGAGGCCCCGTCTATGGCTACACCTTC. Its translation is CSVAGTGGAGGPVYGYTF. The genes are TRBV29-1 and TRBJ1-2, with TRBD1 matching over 12 bases. CDR3 length equals 18 residues. The V gene's germline CDR1 is SQVTM and CDR2 ANQGSEA. The V and J ends lost 6 bases and 4 bases, in that order; junction bases with no gene match: 18.

This chain links TRBV5-1 with TRBJ1-1; TRBD1 agrees at 7 bases. CDR3 size: 16 residues. The V and J ends lost 6 bases and 3 bases, in that order; junction bases with no gene match: 14. From germline, CDR1 is SGHRS and CDR2 YFSETQ. The CDR3 loop reads CASTGDSHRLYTEAFF. CDR3 in DNA: TGCGCCAGCACCGGGGACAGTCATCGACTCTACACTGAAGCTTTCTTT.

This clone occurred once. The chain carries TRBV11-2 and TRBJ1-1; D ambiguous. The CDR3 is 12 residues long. Trimming stripped 2 bases from V and 3 bases from J, with 4 bases between. Germline-derived CDR1 and CDR2 are SGHAT and FQNNGV. CDR3 in amino acids: CASSLRDTEAFF. The CDR3 nucleotides read TGTGCCAGCAGCTTAAGAGACACTGAAGCTTTCTTT.

V and J are TRBV11-3 and TRBJ2-1; 8 nucleotides agree with TRBD2. Germline loops: CDR1 SGHNT, CDR2 YENEEA. The CDR3 runs 15 residues. Trimming took 4 bases from V and 3 from J; bases not matched to a gene: 5. CDR3 coding DNA: TGTGCCAGCAGCTCAGGGACTAGTGGCTACAATGAGCAGTTCTTC. This sequence encodes CASSSGTSGYNEQFF.

The chain joins TRBV6-6 to TRBJ1-1; 7 nucleotides agree with TRBD1. CDR3 length: 14 amino acids. The V gene end was trimmed by 4 bases and the J gene end by 4 bases; junction bases not matched to a gene: 6. From germline, CDR1 is MNHNY and CDR2 SVGAGI (reference sequence). The CDR3 DNA follows: TGTGCCAGCAGTTCCCCGGACAGGCCCACTGAAGCTTTCTTT. Its protein is CASSSPDRPTEAFF.

This clone came up once. The same CDR3 also results from other DNA sequences found in this sample. V usage is TRBV30 and J usage is TRBJ1-2; D unclear. V lost 1 base to trimming and J lost 2 bases, with 5 bases between them. Germline CDR1 and CDR2: GTSNPN and SVGIG (reference sequence). The CDR3 length is 12 residues. CDR3 protein: CAWSAGNYGYTF. The CDR3 DNA reads as TGTGCCTGGAGTGCCGGGAACTATGGCTACACCTTC.

This sequence joins TRBV2 and TRBJ1-3; no reliable D call. Deletions cut 6 bases from V and 0 bases from J, with 9 bases between. The CDR3 consists of 14 residues. Germline values: CDR1 SNHLY, CDR2 FYNNEI. The CDR3 loop reads CASRIHGSGNTIYF. CDR3 bases: TGTGCCAGCAGAATCCACGGCTCTGGAAACACCATATATTTT.

V gene TRBV19 combines with J gene TRBJ2-6, with a possible D match to TRBD2 (5 bases). This CDR3 has 16 residues. V lost 7 bases, J lost 0 bases, and 13 bases lay in between. Germline V gene sequence: CDR1 LNHDA, CDR2 SQIVND (reference sequence). CDR3 nucleotides: TGTGCCAGTATGCGGGTGTTGGTCTCTGGGGCCAACGTCCTGACTTTC. It is translated as CASMRVLVSGANVLTF.